These 20 T cell receptor beta chains came from one sample sequenced in a study of beta chain features in type 1 diabetes. Study-wide points: A moderate, significant TCRB CDR3 shortening appeared in type 1 diabetes across four CD4+ subsets.

What was sequenced were expressed TCRB transcripts, since all of the isolated RNA had been reverse transcribed. Using immunoSEQ multiplex PCR, the repertoire was profiled, and TCRdb retains in-frame clones only, with some absent. The sample lists hundreds of thousands of clones, about a tenth occurring once. Which antigens these TCRs recognize remains unknown. Sequencing input: central memory CD4+ T cells from blood. Receptor source: a man aged 30 to 45 with type 1 diabetes.

This rearrangement joins TRBV7-9 to TRBJ2-3; D is perhaps TRBD2 (6 bases). The germline gives CDR1 SEHNR, CDR2 FQNEAQ (reference sequence). The CDR3 spans 16 residues. Trimming pared 1 base from V and 0 bases from J, leaving 11 bases between. CDR3 nucleotide sequence: TGTGCCAGCAGCTTAGTGCGGGGCCCTAGCACAGATACGCAGTATTTT. The encoded protein is CASSLVRGPSTDTQYF.

This clone showed up just a few times. This sequence joins TRBV5-1 and TRBJ2-7, with D perhaps matching TRBD1 or TRBD2 (5 bases each). Deletions cut 6 bases from V and 2 bases from J, with 18 bases between. Germline CDR1 is SGHRS and CDR2 is YFSETQ. CDR3 length: 15 residues. Here the CDR3 DNA reads TGCGCCAGCACCGAAACCGGGACGCTTCCCTACGAGCAGTACTTC. Its translation: CASTETGTLPYEQYF.

In this sample, this clone turned up a few times. The genes are TRBV6-6 and TRBJ1-1; no clear D. V lost 0 bases and J lost 10, with 3 bases in between. The CDR3 length is 10 residues. Germline CDR1 MNHNY, CDR2 SVGAGI (reference sequence). CDR3 nucleotides: TGTGCCAGCAGTTACTCGAGAGCTTTCTTT. Encoded protein: CASSYSRAFF.

This chain connects TRBV7-9 to TRBJ2-3, with TRBD2 as a possible D gene (6 bases). There are 15 residues in the CDR3. The germline V gene has CDR1 SEHNR and CDR2 FQNEAQ (reference sequence). The V end was cut by 1 base, the J end by 0 bases, with 8 bases between. CDR3: CASSLVAASTDTQYF. The CDR3 DNA sequence: TGTGCCAGCAGCTTAGTAGCGGCGAGCACAGATACGCAGTATTTT.

In its sample, this clone was seen a few times. The chain couples TRBV2 to TRBJ2-7; the match to TRBD1 covers 12 bases. Germline V gene sequence: CDR1 SNHLY, CDR2 FYNNEI. V lost 2 bases, J lost 3 bases, and 11 bases stayed unmatched. The length of the CDR3 is 18 residues. The CDR3 protein is CASSENSSWDRGHYEQYF. The DNA of the CDR3 is TGTGCCAGCAGTGAAAATTCCTCGTGGGACAGGGGGCACTACGAGCAGTACTTC.

The chain is built from TRBV2 and TRBJ2-7; TRBD1 might be the D (6 bases). Trimming took off 7 bases at V and 4 bases at J, with 20 bases between the two ends. CDR1 SNHLY and CDR2 FYNNEI come from the germline V gene. The CDR3 has 15 residues. CDR3: CASTPGHMAGYEQYF. CDR3 nucleotides: TGTGCCAGCACCCCGGGACACATGGCGGGTTACGAGCAGTACTTC.

V gene TRBV10-1 combines with J gene TRBJ2-3; TRBD1 is a possible D gene (5 bases). V lost 3 bases, J lost 0 bases, and 7 bases lay in between. The CDR3 has 14 amino acids. The V gene's germline CDR1 is WNHNN and CDR2 SYGVQD (reference sequence). The chain's CDR3 is CASSEDSSTDTQYF. As DNA, the CDR3 is TGCGCCAGCAGTGAAGACAGTAGCACAGATACGCAGTATTTT.

The genes are TRBV6-5 and TRBJ1-2, with 7 nucleotides matching TRBD1. The CDR3 totals 13 residues. Germline CDR1 is MNHEY and CDR2 is SVGAGI. The J segment lost 9 bases and the V segment lost 0 bases, leaving 4 bases of the junction unmatched. The CDR3 loop is CASSYSTGERYTF. The CDR3 DNA is TGTGCCAGCAGTTACTCAACAGGGGAGCGCTACACCTTC.

The chain employs TRBV7-2 and TRBJ1-5; possible D gene TRBD1, 5 bases. This CDR3 comprises 14 residues. Trimming removed 2 bases at V and 5 bases at J, with 10 bases between. The germline V gene has CDR1 SGHTA and CDR2 FQGNSA. In DNA form, the CDR3 reads TGTGCCAGCAGCTTAACGGGGGTTGATCAGCCCCAGCATTTT. Its protein product is CASSLTGVDQPQHF.

The chain carries TRBV7-2 and TRBJ2-5; 8 positions match TRBD1. This CDR3 is 15 amino acids long. The germline gives CDR1 SGHTA, CDR2 FQGNSA. The V gene end was trimmed by 5 bases and the J gene end by 6 bases; junction bases not matched to a gene: 11. This CDR3 is CASSPGTGVGKTQYF. The CDR3 DNA reads as TGTGCCAGCAGCCCCGGGACAGGCGTGGGGAAGACCCAGTACTTC.

The chain recombines TRBV11-2 with TRBJ2-5, with 11 bases fitting TRBD2. Trimming removed 1 base from V and 3 bases from J; junction bases left unmatched: 4. The CDR3 spans 16 residues. Germline assignment: CDR1 SGHAT and CDR2 FQNNGV. The CDR3 sequence is CASSLGLAGGEETQYF. The CDR3 DNA follows: TGTGCCAGCAGCTTAGGCCTAGCGGGGGGCGAAGAGACCCAGTACTTC. Filled out from reference TRBV11-2 and TRBJ2-5, the complete variable domain reads EAGVAQSPRYKIIEKRQSVAFWCNPISGHATLYWYQQILGQGPKLLIQFQNNGVVDDSQLPKDRFSAERLKGVDSTLKIQPAKLEDSAVYLCASSLGLAGGEETQYFGPGTRLLVL.

Only a few counts were recorded for this clone. This chain joins TRBV27 and TRBJ1-2; D uncertain. The V end lost 5 bases, the J end lost 4 bases, and 11 bases lay between the germline ends. This CDR3 comprises 13 residues. In germline, CDR1 is MNHEY, CDR2 SMNVEV (reference sequence). The DNA of the CDR3 is TGTGCCAGCAGTCCGAAGGAGAGCTATGGCTACACCTTC. This codes for CASSPKESYGYTF.

This clone was observed many times. Other DNA sequences in the same sample also yield this CDR3. The chain carries TRBV4-3 and TRBJ2-4; no clear D. CDR1 LGHNA and CDR2 YSLEER come from the germline V gene. The CDR3 runs 14 residues. V gave up 0 bases and J gave up 0 bases, with 3 bases separating them. The CDR3 reads CASSQDLAKNIQYF. The CDR3 bases are TGCGCCAGCAGCCAAGACCTAGCCAAAAACATTCAGTACTTC.

The chain carries TRBV7-2 and TRBJ2-6; possibly TRBD1 for D (6 bases). The CDR3 length is 11 residues. Germline CDR1 reads SGHTA; CDR2 reads FQGNSA. The V end lost 5 bases, the J end lost 13 bases, and 9 bases lay between the germline ends. CDR3 loop: CASSAGQVLTF. In nucleotides, the CDR3 is TGTGCCAGCAGCGCAGGACAGGTCCTGACTTTC.

The V call is TRBV4-3, the J call TRBJ1-1; possibly TRBD1 for D (5 bases). CDR1 LGHNA and CDR2 YSLEER come from the germline V gene. CDR3 length: 15 residues. Trimming took off 2 bases at V and 3 bases at J, with 13 bases between the two ends. In nucleotides, the CDR3 is TGCGCCAGCAGCCAAAGGTACGGGGCAGACACTGAAGCTTTCTTT. Residues: CASSQRYGADTEAFF.

The chain is built from TRBV18 and TRBJ1-5; possible D gene TRBD1, 5 bases. The CDR3 covers 15 residues. Germline loops: CDR1 KGHSH, CDR2 LQKENI. V was shortened by 6 bases and J by 0 bases, with 12 bases between the two germline ends. The CDR3 nucleotides are TGTGCCAGCTCCCGCGGACACAATAGCAATCAGCCCCAGCATTTT. Its protein product is CASSRGHNSNQPQHF.

A few counts support this clone. V usage is TRBV18 and J usage is TRBJ2-1; unclear D gene. Between the trimmed V and J ends, which lost 2 bases and 4 bases, there was a span of 9 bases. The germline V gene encodes CDR1 KGHSH and CDR2 LQKENI. The CDR3 consists of 14 residues. Here the CDR3 DNA reads TGTGCCAGCTCACCAGGGCAAGGTTACAATGAGCAGTTCTTC. The encoded protein is CASSPGQGYNEQFF.

The chain uses TRBV12-2 and TRBJ1-1; TRBD1, the table's D call, was not compared with the DNA. TRBV12-2 is shown as a pseudogene. The CDR3 consists of 10 residues. The CDR3 coding sequence is TGTGCAAGCAAGAACACTGAAGCTTTCTTT. It translates to CASKNTEAFF.

The V gene is TRBV27, the J gene TRBJ2-1; 9 positions match TRBD1. Per the germline V gene, CDR1 is MNHEY and CDR2 is SMNVEV (reference sequence). V shed 5 bases and J 7 bases; nucleotides not matched to a gene: 15. The CDR3 extends over 17 amino acids. The CDR3 region is CASSPTAGTGLRNEQFF. The CDR3 DNA follows: TGTGCCAGCAGTCCCACGGCCGGGACAGGGTTACGGAATGAGCAGTTCTTC.

This clone has a handful of counts. This sequence joins TRBV7-2 and TRBJ2-3; 7 bases line up with TRBD2. V trimming: 1 base; J trimming: 5 bases; junction bases outside the gene matches: 3. Germline CDR1 SGHTA, CDR2 FQGNSA. The CDR3 is 14 amino acids. In nucleotides, the CDR3 is TGTGCCAGCAGCTTAGTTGGGGGGGGAGATACGCAGTATTTT. This sequence encodes CASSLVGGGDTQYF. Drawing the rest from reference TRBV7-2 and TRBJ2-3, the complete variable domain is GAGVSQSPSNKVTEKGKDVELRCDPISGHTALYWYRQSLGQGLEFLIYFQGNSAPDKSGLPSDRFSAERTGGSVSTLTIQRTQQEDSAVYLCASSLVGGGDTQYFGPGTRLTVL.